This T cell receptor beta chain was obtained from a study of radiation and T cells in renal cell carcinoma. The CDR3 totals 16 residues. Germline trimming cut 1 base from V and 4 bases from J; bases unmatched to any gene: 6. Germline values: CDR1 LNHNV, CDR2 YYDKDF (reference sequence). Time point described: blood 2 weeks post-SBRT. As for treatment: 15 Gy SBRT to primary tumor, nephrectomy 4 weeks later. Produced via immunoSEQ multiplex PCR; TCRdb's table is partial and in-frame only. The sample contains about 47,000 clones, 80% of which appear only once. The source material was blood, sampled from a patient whose treatment included radiotherapy and nephrectomy. This sequence originates from a woman aged 65 to 85 with renal cell carcinoma. The chain uses TRBV15 and TRBJ2-2, with 7 bases matching TRBD1. The CDR3, as DNA: TGTGCCACCAGCAGAGGAAAGGGGGCGAGCACCGGGGAGCTGTTTTTT. Its protein product is CATSRGKGASTGELFF. The whole variable domain, remainder taken from reference TRBV15 and TRBJ2-2, is DAMVIQNPRYQVTQFGKPVTLSCSQTLNHNVMYWYQQKSSQAPKLLFHYYDKDFNNEADTPDNFQSRRPNTSFCFLDIRSPGLGDTAMYLCATSRGKGASTGELFFGEGSRLTVL.